This T cell receptor beta chain appears in the sequencing data of a study of blood T cell repertoires in COVID-19 (dated by TCRdb to about 2020). About the investigation overall: Samples from collaborators originated in the United States, Italy and Spain and spanned both the acute and convalescent phases of COVID-19. The samples were drawn from the first 160 participants of the ongoing ImmuneRACE study and from 950 to 1,500 subjects provided by 6 global collaborators. The material from the prospective study consisted of cDNA or gDNA derived from T cells, B-cell-depleted T cells, or PBMCs. The dataset comprised deeply sampled blood TCRbeta repertoires from subjects exposed to, actively infected with, or recovered from COVID-19. The repertoires were released in a freely available public database meant as a resource for research on the immune response to SARS-CoV-2. The sample metadata nearly always contained a de-identified subject ID, COVID-19 status, age in years and sex. Where available, HLA class I and class II types were obtained from metadata supplied by the sample provider rather than from assay-based typing. Results and caveats for the whole study, not just this receptor: How much clinical and demographic metadata was included differed by source and by participant, and the metadata was provided uncurated.

To note about this clone: It has no known antigen specificity. Per-base qualities were not stored, and no clone one base away is much larger.

TCRbeta CDR3 regions were amplified from genomic DNA by means of the immunoSEQ Assay, a bias-controlled multiplex PCR. Turning to the authors' computational methods: The number of nucleated cells in each sample was estimated from the amplification of reference gene primers within the assay. To quantify the absolute abundance of each unique TCRbeta CDR3 rearrangement, sequence reads were collapsed and filtered. For each sample, productive Simpson clonality was calculated by taking the square root of Simpson's diversity index across productive rearrangements. The source is immuneACCESS, and TCRdb retained only in-frame sequences with V and J called. Part of the clones is not carried over; for the studies checked, unresolved V genes explain less than half of this, and the remainder is unexplained. V and J calls and clone size follow that table, whereas D and trimming were derived from the DNA. The sample table shows around 290,000 clones, and about nine tenths are seen once. Of the sample, 1% to 1.3% falls within the top ten clones.

Participants in the prospective study were aged roughly 18 to 100 years, lived in 24 United States geographic areas, and enrolled through a virtual design. In the prospective study, participants were assigned to cohorts based on the clinical history participants reported in a screening survey and a study questionnaire. For ImmuneRACE Cohort 3, a participant was defined as recovered based on two consecutive negative NP/OP PCR tests, clearance by a healthcare professional, or resolution of symptoms. Mobile phlebotomists in the prospective study collected whole blood, serum and a nasopharyngeal or oropharyngeal swab from every participant. Participants in the prospective study had the option to provide additional blood draws and questionnaires over a 2-month period. Prospective study blood samples were shipped either frozen or at room temperature before DNA extraction. This clonotype was sampled from a young woman who had recovered from COVID-19. The sequenced sample was PBMCs or T cells enriched from blood (not recorded which).

The CDR3 corresponds to CASSLVEGGKRGEQFF. The DNA sequence is TGTGCCAGCAGCTTAGTTGAAGGCGGGAAAAGAGGGGAGCAGTTCTTC. The rearrangement combines TRBV7-6 with TRBJ2-1; TRBD2 is perhaps the D gene, given 6 matching bases. CDR1 and CDR2 are drawn from the germline V gene: SGHVS, FNYEAQ. The CDR3, from cysteine to phenylalanine, totals 16 residues. Only the CDR3 portion is preserved as DNA: 48 bases, with reading frame beginning at the first base. Trimming at the junction amounts to 1 base on V and 10 bases on J, and the germline ends lie 20 bases apart.